One and the same sample provided the 7 T cell receptor beta chains below, sequenced in a study of T cells expressing NK-cell markers. TCRdb re-called the 5' RACE reads and shows each CDR3 protein once, DNA omitted. The sample's table shows 400,000 to 500,000 distinct CDR3 sequences. The sequencing input was blood T cells: a sorted CD56 or NKG2C T cell subset, CD4+ or CD8+ T cells, or bulk PBMC T cells (not recorded which). The source of these receptors is a woman between 18 and 75 years old in good health.

This chain uses TRBV27 with TRBJ1-2; TCRdb's D call, TRBD1, is unchecked because there is no DNA. Germline values: CDR1 MNHEY, CDR2 SMNVEV (reference sequence). The CDR3 runs 14 residues. This CDR3 is CASSSLPGENGYTF.

CDR3 sequence reads: CASSPQSGGTEAFF. V gene TRBV5-1 combines with J gene TRBJ1-1. This CDR3 region has 14 residues. Germline V gives CDR1 SGHRS, CDR2 YFSETQ.

The chain combines TRBV4-1 with TRBJ2-2. The CDR3 totals 15 residues. Germline CDR1 MGHRA, CDR2 YSYEKL. CDR3 region: CASSQEPRNTGELFF.

J is TRBJ2-2 and V is TRBV10-3. There are 13 residues in the CDR3. CDR1 and CDR2 (germline): ENHRY, SYGVKD. CDR3 sequence reads: CAISFTTPGELFF.

V gene TRBV20-1 combines with J gene TRBJ2-3. CDR3 length: 12 residues. From germline, CDR1 is DFQATT and CDR2 SNEGSKA (reference sequence). The CDR3 spells CSAKRRTDTQYF.

The chain recombines TRBV29-1 with TRBJ1-1; with no DNA, the TCRdb D assignment of TRBD1 cannot be verified. Per germline, CDR1 SQVTM and CDR2 ANQGSEA. The CDR3 consists of 13 residues. CDR3 region: CSVEAQGAGEAFF.

The chain uses TRBV20-1 and TRBJ2-1; TCRdb outputs TRBD2, but without DNA this stays unchecked. The V gene's germline CDR1 is DFQATT and CDR2 SNEGSKA (reference sequence). The CDR3 has 15 amino acids. The CDR3 is CSASLTSGRADEQFF.